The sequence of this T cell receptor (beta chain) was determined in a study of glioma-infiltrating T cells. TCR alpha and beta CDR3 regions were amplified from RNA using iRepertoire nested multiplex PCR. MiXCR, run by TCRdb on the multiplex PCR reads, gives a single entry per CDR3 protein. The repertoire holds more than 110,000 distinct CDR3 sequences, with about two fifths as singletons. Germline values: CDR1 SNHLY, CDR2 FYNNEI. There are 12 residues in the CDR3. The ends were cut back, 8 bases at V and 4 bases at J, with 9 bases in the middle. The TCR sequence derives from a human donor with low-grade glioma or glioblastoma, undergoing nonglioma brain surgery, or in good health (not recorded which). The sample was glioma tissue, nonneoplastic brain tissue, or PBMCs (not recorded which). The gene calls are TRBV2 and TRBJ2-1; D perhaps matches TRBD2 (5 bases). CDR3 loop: CASGRGYNEQFF. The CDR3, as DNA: TGTGCCAGCGGGAGAGGTTACAATGAGCAGTTCTTC.